A selection of T cell receptor beta chains follows, all from one sample in a study of blood T cell repertoires in COVID-19. Method: immunoSEQ multiplex PCR; TCRdb's copy keeps in-frame clones and lacks some. The sample contains hundreds of thousands of clones, 85% to 90% of which appear only once. Sample: PBMCs or T cells enriched from blood (not recorded which). The receptors shown here come from a woman between 18 and 30 years old with acute COVID-19. CDR3s include the opening cysteine and the closing phenylalanine or tryptophan. The order of the fields is D gene, J gene, V gene, clone size, CDR3 protein, CDR3 DNA. D genes are given only for firm matches. Size is omitted from some rows. Given values are once, few, many or a class for expanded clones.

>NA|TRBJ1-2|TRBV6-5|once
CASSYYGDSYGYTF
TGTGCCAGCAGTTACTATGGGGACTCTTATGGCTACACCTTC
>NA|TRBJ2-1|TRBV11-2|NA
CASSLVRGSYNEQFF
TGTGCCAGCAGCTTGGTGCGGGGTTCCTACAATGAGCAGTTCTTC
>TRBD1|TRBJ2-5|TRBV5-1|once
CASRTGQQETQYF
TGCGCCAGCAGGACGGGACAGCAAGAGACCCAGTACTTC
>TRBD2|TRBJ2-1|TRBV6-4|NA
CASSDRAGGLYNEQFF
TGTGCCAGCAGTGACCGAGCGGGAGGGTTATACAATGAGCAGTTCTTC
>TRBD1|TRBJ1-5|TRBV2|many
CASTSEQGAVQPQHF
TGTGCCAGCACGTCGGAACAGGGGGCGGTTCAGCCCCAGCATTTT
>TRBD2|TRBJ2-1|TRBV7-2|NA
CASRPGLAGSNEQFF
TGTGCCAGCAGGCCCGGGCTAGCGGGGAGCAATGAGCAGTTCTTC
>TRBD2|TRBJ2-1|TRBV19|NA
CASSSRSGSRDEQFF
TGTGCCAGTAGTTCCCGTAGCGGGAGTAGGGATGAGCAGTTCTTC
>TRBD1|TRBJ1-6|TRBV7-6|NA
CASSDQGARKGNSPLHF
TGTGCCAGCAGCGATCAGGGGGCGCGGAAAGGGAATTCACCCCTCCACTTT
>NA|TRBJ2-3|TRBV29-1|NA
CSVDGAGSPDTQYF
TGCAGCGTTGACGGCGCGGGAAGTCCAGATACGCAGTATTTT
>TRBD1|TRBJ1-1|TRBV28|NA
CASSLTGQVGGTEAFF
TGTGCCAGCAGTCTAACAGGACAGGTCGGGGGCACTGAAGCTTTCTTT
>TRBD1|TRBJ1-6|TRBV19|NA
CASATGGVNSPLHF
TGTGCCAGTGCTACAGGGGGGGTAAATTCACCCCTCCACTTT